This TCR beta chain was documented in a study of blood T cell repertoires in COVID-19. Whole-study context: The samples span acute and convalescent COVID-19 from the United States, Italy and Spain. PBMCs, B-cell-depleted T cells, or T cells provided the cDNA or gDNA that made up the material.

This clone was recorded at least ten times. The CDR3 runs to 12 residues. Germline CDR1 SGHRS, CDR2 YFSETQ. V lost 4 bases to trimming and J lost 8 bases, with 10 bases between them. Original methodology: Reference gene primer amplification yielded estimated nucleated cell counts. Produced via immunoSEQ multiplex PCR; TCRdb's table is partial and in-frame only. V and J calls and clone size are those listed in that table; D and trimming were worked out from the DNA. The sample has under 350,000 clones, 85% seen once. The receptor was isolated from a human donor in a cohort sampled during active COVID-19. The V call is TRBV5-1, the J call TRBJ1-3, with unresolved D. The sample comprised peripheral blood. The CDR3 here is CASSPPGDTIYF. The DNA of the CDR3 is TGCGCCAGCAGCCCCCCGGGAGACACCATATATTTT.